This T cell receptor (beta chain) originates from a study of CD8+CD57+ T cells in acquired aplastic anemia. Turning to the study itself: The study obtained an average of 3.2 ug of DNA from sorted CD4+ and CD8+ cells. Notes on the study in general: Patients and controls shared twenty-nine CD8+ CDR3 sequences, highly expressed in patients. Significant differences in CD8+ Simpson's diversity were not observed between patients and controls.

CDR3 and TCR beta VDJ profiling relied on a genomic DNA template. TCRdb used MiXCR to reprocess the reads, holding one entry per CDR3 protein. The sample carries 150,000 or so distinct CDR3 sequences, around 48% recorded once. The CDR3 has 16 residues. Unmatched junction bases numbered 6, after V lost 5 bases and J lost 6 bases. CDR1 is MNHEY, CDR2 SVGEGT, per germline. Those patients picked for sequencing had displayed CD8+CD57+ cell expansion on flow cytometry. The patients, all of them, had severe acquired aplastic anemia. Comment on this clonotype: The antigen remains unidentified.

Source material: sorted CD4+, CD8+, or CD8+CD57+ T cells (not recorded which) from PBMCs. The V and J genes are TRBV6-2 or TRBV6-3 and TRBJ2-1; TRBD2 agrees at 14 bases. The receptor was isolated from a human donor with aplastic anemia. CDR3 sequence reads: CASSRLAGGSGNEQFF. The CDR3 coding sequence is TGTGCCAGCAGTCGACTAGCGGGAGGGTCGGGCAATGAGCAGTTCTTC.